The clone carrying this TCR beta chain was found once. CDR1 is GTSNPN, CDR2 SVGIG, per germline (reference sequence). CDR3 size: 17 residues. V lost 4 bases, J lost 3 bases, and 17 bases stayed unmatched. The data stem from a study of blood T cell repertoires in COVID-19. Looking at the study overall: COVID-19 samples from acute and convalescent phases originated in the United States, Italy and Spain. PBMCs, B-cell-depleted T cells, or T cells provided the cDNA or gDNA that made up the material.

Per the original data handling: The assay estimated nucleated cells by amplifying reference gene primers. Assay: immunoSEQ multiplex PCR; the TCRdb copy retains only in-frame clones and omits some. V, J and clone size are taken as reported in that table, and D and trimming were inferred from the DNA itself. The sample carries 50,000 to 70,000 clones, about nine tenths recorded once. The chain employs TRBV30 and TRBJ2-7; 8 bases line up with TRBD2. The receptor comes from a human donor with active COVID-19. The donor label of this sample is uncertain. The sequencing sample was made of peripheral blood. The CDR3 DNA sequence: TGTGCCTGGAAATGGCCTCCGGGGGGGCATGCCTTCTACGAGCAGTACTTC. The encoded protein is CAWKWPPGGHAFYEQYF. The variable domain in full, completed from reference TRBV30 and TRBJ2-7, reads SQTIHQWPATLVQPVGSPLSLECTVEGTSNPNLYWYRQAAGRGLQLLFYSVGIGQISSEVPQNLSASRPQDRQFILSSKKLLLSDSGFYLCAWKWPPGGHAFYEQYFGPGTRLTVT.